The 25 T cell receptor beta chains given below trace back to one sample, sequenced in a study of cytomegalovirus exposure and HLA in healthy donors. 13 Jbeta primers and 60 Vbeta primers were used for the PCR. Assay: immunoSEQ multiplex PCR; the TCRdb copy retains only in-frame clones and omits some. The top ten hold approximately 8.8% of the sample, which has roughly 130,000 clones, approximately 80% seen once. Sequenced input: PBMCs. These receptor sequences come from a woman aged 45-59 years in good health and CMV-seropositive.

The genes are TRBV13 and TRBJ2-1; TRBD1 is a possible D gene (6 bases). The CDR3 runs to 19 residues. Trimming shortened V by 3 bases and J by 6 bases, and 27 bases separated the two germline ends. Germline CDR1 is PRHDT and CDR2 is FYEKMQ (reference sequence). Here the CDR3 reads CASSFARRAGAPQGNEQFF. CDR3 coding DNA: TGTGCCAGCAGCTTCGCCCGCCGGGCAGGGGCTCCCCAGGGCAATGAGCAGTTCTTC.

The CDR3 DNA is TGTGCCAGCAGGCAACCAGGGGGTCGGGAGACCCAGTACTTC. Translating gives CASRQPGGRETQYF. The J gene is TRBJ2-5, the V gene TRBV6-6; 7 positions match TRBD1. The ends lost 6 bases at V and 5 bases at J; junction bases unmatched: 9. This CDR3 comprises 14 residues. Germline-derived CDR1 and CDR2 are MNHNY and SVGAGI (reference sequence).

The DNA of the CDR3 is TGTGCCAGCAGTTTATTCGGGACACAACACCAAGAGACCCAGTACTTC. Protein sequence: CASSLFGTQHQETQYF. The chain is built from TRBV27 and TRBJ2-5, with a tentative D call TRBD1 (6 bases). CDR3 size: 16 residues. V shed 1 base and J shed 0 bases, with 12 bases lying between them. CDR1 and CDR2 from the germline V gene are MNHEY and SMNVEV (reference sequence).

J is TRBJ2-1 and V is TRBV12-5; D is undetermined. CDR3 length: 18 residues. Germline loops: CDR1 LGHNT, CDR2 FRNRAP. V was trimmed by 0 bases and J by 0 bases, leaving 15 bases between them. As DNA, the CDR3 is TGTGCTAGTGGTTTGGTAAAGACACTTATTTACTCCTACAATGAGCAGTTCTTC. Protein product: CASGLVKTLIYSYNEQFF. The variable domain in full, completed from reference TRBV12-5 and TRBJ2-1, reads DARVTQTPRHKVTEMGQEVTMRCQPILGHNTVFWYRQTMMQGLELLAYFRNRAPLDDSGMPKDRFSAEMPDATLATLKIQPSEPRDSAVYFCASGLVKTLIYSYNEQFFGPGTRLTVL.

This clone was seen a few times. In nucleotides, the CDR3 is TGTGCCACCAGCAGAGGAGGGAGGGACGGCCAGTTCTTC. Translation: CATSRGGRDGQFF. The chain carries TRBV15 and TRBJ2-1, with 7 positions matching TRBD2. V gave up 1 base and J gave up 13 bases; unmatched junction bases: 7. Germline V lookup: CDR1 LNHNV, CDR2 YYDKDF (reference sequence). The CDR3 is 13 amino acids.

This chain uses TRBV27 with TRBJ2-7; no definite D call. The CDR3 length is 12 residues. CDR1 is MNHEY, CDR2 SMNVEV, per germline (reference sequence). V dropped 6 bases and J dropped 0 bases, with 6 bases sitting between them. CDR3 residues: CASSRISYEQYF. The CDR3 nucleotides are TGTGCCAGCAGCAGGATCTCCTACGAGCAGTACTTC.

This clone occurred a few times. The rearrangement uses TRBV6-8 and TRBJ2-3, with 7 bases fitting TRBD2. V gave up 6 bases and J gave up 4 bases; unmatched junction bases: 13. Looked up from germline, CDR1 is MNHGY and CDR2 is SAAAGT. This CDR3 region has 16 residues. CDR3 DNA: TGTGCCAGCAGGCCTCCTTGGGAGGGGAAAGCAGATACGCAGTATTTT. Its protein is CASRPPWEGKADTQYF.

This clone was counted a few times. V is TRBV5-1 and J is TRBJ2-3, with TRBD1 as a possible D gene (6 bases). The CDR3 consists of 14 residues. The germline CDR1 and CDR2 sequences are SGHRS and YFSETQ. V was clipped by 7 bases and J by 0 bases, with 12 bases between them. The CDR3 loop is CASRVGQSTDTQYF. Here the CDR3 DNA reads TGCGCCAGCCGCGTCGGACAGAGCACAGATACGCAGTATTTT.

V gene TRBV5-1 combines with J gene TRBJ2-7, with D tentatively TRBD1 (6 bases). Trimming removed 1 base from V and 0 bases from J, with 11 bases in between. This CDR3 comprises 15 residues. The germline CDR1 and CDR2 sequences are SGHRS and YFSETQ. CDR3 residues: CASSLRPDSSYEQYF. CDR3 coding DNA: TGCGCCAGCAGCTTGCGTCCGGACAGCTCCTACGAGCAGTACTTC.

This clone appeared a few times. The J gene is TRBJ1-1, the V gene TRBV6-1, with 10 bases that match TRBD1. This CDR3 contains 14 residues. Germline V CDR1 and CDR2: MNHNS, SASEGT. V shed 5 bases, J shed 6 bases, and the junction held 6 bases outside the gene matches. The DNA of the CDR3 is TGTGCCAGCAGTCCCCGGGACAGGGGACCTGAAGCTTTCTTT. This sequence encodes CASSPRDRGPEAFF.

The rearrangement uses TRBV5-4 and TRBJ1-3, with D uncertain. Germline V gene data show CDR1 as SGHNT and CDR2 as YYREEE (reference sequence). Trimming took off 4 bases at V and 2 bases at J, with 7 bases between the two ends. The CDR3 spans 13 residues. The CDR3 loop reads CASSIPPGNTIYF. Here the CDR3 DNA reads TGTGCCAGCAGCATCCCTCCTGGAAACACCATATATTTT.

This clone was detected a few times. V gene TRBV7-8 combines with J gene TRBJ2-7, with 7 bases fitting TRBD1. Germline values: CDR1 SGHVS, CDR2 FQNEAQ. The CDR3 totals 14 residues. With V trimmed by 5 bases and J by 3 bases, 7 bases remained unmatched. The DNA of the CDR3 is TGTGCCAGCAGCCTGACAGGGATAAACTACGAGCAGTACTTC. This sequence encodes CASSLTGINYEQYF.

The chain is built from TRBV7-2 and TRBJ1-3; a possible D gene is TRBD1 (6 bases). Trimming left V 5 bases short and J 0 bases short, with 14 bases between. CDR1 is SGHTA, CDR2 FQGNSA, per germline. The CDR3 has 16 residues. The CDR3: CASSPQQGLSGNTIYF. CDR3 sequence (DNA): TGTGCCAGCAGCCCTCAACAGGGCCTCTCTGGAAACACCATATATTTT.

The chain couples TRBV2 to TRBJ1-3, with D tentatively TRBD1 (5 bases). CDR1 is SNHLY, CDR2 FYNNEI, per germline. The germline V and J ends were trimmed by 2 bases and 0 bases, with 5 bases remaining between them. The CDR3 spans 14 residues. The DNA for the CDR3 is TGTGCCAGCAGTGAAAGGGGCTCTGGAAACACCATATATTTT. Its protein product is CASSERGSGNTIYF.

This chain uses TRBV7-2 with TRBJ1-1, with TRBD1 as a possible D gene (6 bases). The CDR3 covers 15 residues. CDR1 and CDR2 (germline): SGHTA, FQGNSA. V was pared by 5 bases and J by 3 bases, with 16 bases between. CDR3 sequence reads: CASSPPTGLYTEAFF. The CDR3 DNA is TGTGCCAGCAGCCCTCCCACAGGGCTGTACACTGAAGCTTTCTTT.

The chain is built from TRBV5-6 and TRBJ2-3; D not resolved. The germline gives CDR1 SGHDT, CDR2 YYEEEE. Trimming removed 1 base from V and 9 bases from J, with 15 bases in between. The CDR3 spans 14 residues. Written as DNA, the CDR3 is TGTGCCAGCAGCTTGTGGAGCGCCCCCGGGACGCAGTATTTT. Translating it yields CASSLWSAPGTQYF.

This clone was counted only a few times. V is TRBV7-3 and J is TRBJ2-7, with TRBD1 matching 8 bases. Germline lookup yields CDR1 SGHTA and CDR2 FQGTGA. The CDR3 is 13 residues long. V was pared by 5 bases and J by 7 bases, with 7 bases of the junction left unmatched. The CDR3 DNA reads TGTGCCAGCAGCCCAGGGGGCCTGGGGGAGCAGTACTTC. The encoded protein is CASSPGGLGEQYF.

The J gene is TRBJ1-6, the V gene TRBV28, with 10 positions matching TRBD1. Losses at the gene ends were 3 bases for V and 14 bases for J; bases not matched to a gene: 10. Looked up from germline, CDR1 is MDHEN and CDR2 is SYDVKM. This CDR3 comprises 15 residues. CDR3 bases: TGTGCCAGCAGTTTTCCTCGGACAGGGGGGATCACCCTCCACTTT. Translated: CASSFPRTGGITLHF.

This chain connects TRBV7-9 to TRBJ1-5, with D possibly TRBD1 on 6 matching bases. V shed 6 bases and J shed 7 bases, with 19 bases lying between them. Germline CDR1 SEHNR, CDR2 FQNEAQ (reference sequence). There are 15 residues in the CDR3. The CDR3 region is CASSSTFGTNQPQHF. CDR3 nucleotides: TGTGCCAGCAGTTCAACGTTCGGGACAAACCAGCCCCAGCATTTT.

This chain uses TRBV7-2 with TRBJ2-7; 8 nucleotides align to TRBD2. Germline CDR1 and CDR2: SGHTA and FQGNSA. The CDR3 covers 16 residues. V gave up 5 bases and J gave up 7 bases; unmatched junction bases: 16. The CDR3 reads CASSEALAGSEREQYF. The CDR3 nucleotides read TGTGCCAGCAGCGAAGCATTAGCGGGGTCTGAAAGAGAGCAGTACTTC.

This clone was detected a few times. This chain joins TRBV28 and TRBJ2-3; 9 nucleotides align to TRBD2. Per germline, CDR1 MDHEN and CDR2 SYDVKM. The CDR3 consists of 15 residues. V lost 3 bases to trimming and J lost 6 bases; unmatched junction nucleotides: 7. This CDR3 reads CASSLPSGAGDTQYF. CDR3 sequence (DNA): TGTGCCAGCAGTTTGCCTAGCGGGGCGGGGGATACGCAGTATTTT.

The chain employs TRBV5-6 and TRBJ2-5; 7 bases are a match to TRBD1. The CDR3 spans 15 residues. Looked up from germline, CDR1 is SGHDT and CDR2 is YYEEEE. The V and J ends lost 4 bases and 5 bases, in that order; junction bases with no gene match: 11. CDR3 sequence: CASSPLQDRAETQYF. CDR3 DNA: TGTGCCAGCAGCCCCCTTCAAGACAGGGCGGAGACCCAGTACTTC.

The rearrangement links TRBV7-3 to TRBJ1-4, with 7 bases aligning to TRBD1. Trimming removed 5 bases from V and 2 bases from J; junction bases left unmatched: 5. This CDR3 spans 15 amino acids. From germline, CDR1 is SGHTA and CDR2 FQGTGA. As DNA, the CDR3 is TGTGCCAGCAGCCCCTCAGGGGGTACTAATGAAAAACTGTTTTTT. Translated: CASSPSGGTNEKLFF.

The rearrangement joins TRBV27 to TRBJ2-4, with TRBD2 as a possible D gene (6 bases). V was cut by 5 bases and J by 6 bases, with 20 bases left in between. The germline V gene has CDR1 MNHEY and CDR2 SMNVEV (reference sequence). The length of the CDR3 is 16 residues. CDR3 nucleotide sequence: TGTGCCAGCAGTCCGGGGACTCCAGGAGAACTAAACATTCAGTACTTC. It specifies CASSPGTPGELNIQYF.

The rearrangement links TRBV6-1 to TRBJ1-2; maybe TRBD1 (5 bases). CDR1 and CDR2 from the germline V gene are MNHNS and SASEGT. Between the trimmed V and J ends, which lost 6 bases and 6 bases, there was a span of 14 bases. The CDR3 extends over 13 amino acids. The CDR3 sequence: CASSAVGGDGYTF. The CDR3 DNA reads TGTGCCAGCAGCGCGGTAGGAGGGGATGGCTACACCTTC.